A selection of T cell receptor beta chains follows, all from one sample in a study of tumor-infiltrating lymphocytes in primary liver carcinoma. TCRdb recomputed calls from the multiplex PCR reads with MiXCR, one row per CDR3 protein. The sample records 300,000 to 400,000 distinct CDR3 sequences, 65% being singletons. The sequenced material came from peripheral blood. The receptors come from a man between 40 and 49 years old with primary liver carcinoma and hepatitis B virus infection. Each CDR3 is given with its conserved first and last residue. D genes are given only for firm matches. Only part of the rows carry a size: once, few, many, or a class if the clone is expanded.

J gene	clone size	D gene	V gene	CDR3 DNA	CDR3 protein
TRBJ2-1	many	TRBD1	TRBV12-3/TRBV12-4	TGTGCCAGCAGTTTTCTGGCAGGGGGCCAGCATTTCAACAATGAGCAGTTCTTC	CASSFLAGGQHFNNEQFF
TRBJ2-3	few	-	TRBV7-3	TGTGCCAGCAGCTCCTTAGGGGTCAGCACAGATACGCAGTATTTT	CASSSLGVSTDTQYF
TRBJ2-1	-	-	TRBV11-2	TGTGCCAGCAGCTTCGAAGGGTGCAAGTTCAATGAGCAGTTTTTC	CASSFEGCKFNEQFF
TRBJ2-2	-	-	TRBV11-2	TGTGCCAGCAGCTTGCCAGGGGCCGGCGGGGAACTGTTTTTT	CASSLPGAGGELFF
TRBJ1-6	many	-	TRBV5-6	TGTGCCAGCAGCTGGGGGCGAGGTCCCCTCCACTTT	CASSWGRGPLHF
TRBJ2-3	-	-	TRBV5-6	TGTGCCAGCAGCCCGTTAGGCACAGATACGCAGTATTTT	CASSPLGTDTQYF
TRBJ2-1	-	-	TRBV6-5	TGTACTAGCAGTTACATGGGAAGTTCCTACAACGAGCTGTTCTTC	CTSSYMGSSYNELFF
TRBJ2-7	-	-	TRBV12-1	TGTGCCAGCAGCCCCATAAACGGCGGGCTCCCCTACGAGCAGTACTTC	CASSPINGGLPYEQYF
TRBJ2-7	-	-	TRBV11-2	TGTGCAAACTCGTCGGGGACCTACGAGCAGTACTTT	CANSSGTYEQYF
TRBJ1-2	many	TRBD1	TRBV6-1	TGTGCCAGCAGTGTTTCGACAGGGCTCTATGGCTACACCTTC	CASSVSTGLYGYTF
TRBJ2-5	-	-	TRBV7-9	TGTGCCAGCAGCAAAATCATTCAAGAGACCCAGTACTTC	CASSKIIQETQYF
TRBJ2-1	-	-	TRBV11-2	TGTGCCAGCAGCATAGTGGCGGGCCTGTACAATGAGGAGTTCTTC	CASSIVAGLYNEEFF
TRBJ2-7	few	-	TRBV6-1	TGTGCCAGCAGTGGGTGGAAAACACCCTCCTACGAGCAGTATTTC	CASSGWKTPSYEQYF
TRBJ2-4	-	TRBD2	TRBV6-1	TGTGTCAGCAGTGAACCGGGAGGGGGTGGCATTCAGTACTTC	CVSSEPGGGGIQYF
TRBJ2-3	-	TRBD2	TRBV29-1	TGCAGCGCCCCCCAGCGGGGTACACAGTATTTT	CSAPQRGTQYF
TRBJ2-7	-	-	TRBV11-2	TGTGCCAGCTCTATGATCTACGAGCAGTACTTC	CASSMIYEQYF
TRBJ2-7	many	TRBD2	TRBV12-3/TRBV12-4	TGTGCCAGCAGTTTAGTATCGGGAGCGGGGTACGAGCAGTACTTC	CASSLVSGAGYEQYF
TRBJ1-1	-	-	TRBV11-2	TGTGCCAGCAGCTTAATGCAAGCGGGGGCGAACACTGAAGCTTTCTTT	CASSLMQAGANTEAFF
TRBJ2-1	many	TRBD2	TRBV11-2	TGTGCCAGCAGTAAGGCGGGAGGTATCTCCTACAATGAGCAGTTCTTC	CASSKAGGISYNEQFF
TRBJ1-5	many	-	TRBV6-6	TGTGCCAGCAGCGACAGTTATCAGCCCCAGCATTTT	CASSDSYQPQHF
TRBJ2-2	-	-	TRBV12-3/TRBV12-4	TGTGTCAGCAGCCCTCAGGGGACCGGGGAGCTGTTTTTT	CVSSPQGTGELFF
TRBJ1-5	-	-	TRBV28	TGTGCCAGCAGTTTTCAGTTCAATCAGCCCCAGCATTTT	CASSFQFNQPQHF
TRBJ2-1	-	-	TRBV11-2	TGTGCCAGTAGCTTAAAGGGGCAGGAGAGCTACAATGAGCAGTTCTTC	CASSLKGQESYNEQFF
TRBJ2-7	-	-	TRBV4-1	TGCGCCAGCAGCCCGCTCGGCAGACGGAGAAACTATGAGCGGTACTTC	CASSPLGRRRNYERYF
TRBJ1-5	-	TRBD1	TRBV6-1	TGTGCCGGCAGTGAACGAGCCCGACAGGGCAGGGAGAATCAGCCCCAGCATTTT	CAGSERARQGRENQPQHF
TRBJ2-7	once	-	TRBV12-3/TRBV12-4	TGTGCCAGCAGTTTTGCCTTTTCCTGCGAACAGTGCTTC	CASSFAFSCEQCF
TRBJ2-5	-	TRBD2	TRBV6-2/TRBV6-3	TGTGCCAGCAGTTTCGGACTAGCGGGAGTTAGGGCAGAGACCCAGTACTTC	CASSFGLAGVRAETQYF
TRBJ2-1	few	TRBD2	TRBV11-1	TGTGCTAACAGCTTAGGGCTAGCGGACTACAATGAGCAGTTCTTC	CANSLGLADYNEQFF
TRBJ2-7	-	TRBD1	TRBV6-4	TGTGCCAGCGGACCCGCGGACAGGGGATACGCCTACGAGCAGTACTTC	CASGPADRGYAYEQYF
TRBJ2-1	-	TRBD2	TRBV7-9	TGTGCCAGCAGCCCGACTAGCCTCACTAACAATGAGCAGTTCTTC	CASSPTSLTNNEQFF
TRBJ2-2	many	-	TRBV6-1	TGTGCCAGCAGTGAAGAGCCTCGCACCGGGGAGCTGTTTTTT	CASSEEPRTGELFF
TRBJ1-3	many	-	TRBV12-3/TRBV12-4	TGTGCCAGCAGCCCAGGACAGAGAGGAATATATTTT	CASSPGQRGIYF
TRBJ2-1	-	-	TRBV4-2	TGTACTAGCAGCCAAGATAAGGGCAATGAGCAGTTCTTC	CTSSQDKGNEQFF
TRBJ2-5	-	-	TRBV11-2	TGTGCCAGTAGCTTAGATAGTGGAGCGGCCGGACTCTTAGAGACCCAGTACTTC	CASSLDSGAAGLLETQYF
TRBJ1-3	-	-	TRBV6-6	TGTGGCAGCAGTTACGGGGGTAAAGCCAGCTCTGGAAACACCATATATTTT	CGSSYGGKASSGNTIYF